This T cell receptor (beta chain) derives from a study of CD8+ T cells in alopecia areata. Across the whole study: Tofacitinib was given for 6 to 18 months, then stopped for 6 months.

Comment on this clone: Antigen: not known.

Peripheral blood samples and lesional scalp punch biopsies were obtained from alopecia areata patients. Findings and caveats of the study: Scalp specimens additionally yield sequences from normal skin's resident alphabeta T cells.

In each case, RNA was isolated and then reverse transcribed into cDNA as the sequencing template. Produced via immunoSEQ multiplex PCR; TCRdb's table is partial and in-frame only. The sample records over 95,000 clones, around 45% being singletons. This TCR was recovered from a human donor with alopecia areata. Sequenced: CD4+ T cells sorted from blood.

In DNA form, the CDR3 reads TGTGCCAGCAGCTTGCGCGGAAATTCACCCCTCCACTTT. Translated: CASSLRGNSPLHF. The V call is TRBV7-6, the J call TRBJ1-6; D not resolved. Germline V gene sequence: CDR1 SGHVS, CDR2 FNYEAQ. CDR3 size: 13 residues. V lost 3 bases, J lost 7 bases, and 7 bases lay in between.